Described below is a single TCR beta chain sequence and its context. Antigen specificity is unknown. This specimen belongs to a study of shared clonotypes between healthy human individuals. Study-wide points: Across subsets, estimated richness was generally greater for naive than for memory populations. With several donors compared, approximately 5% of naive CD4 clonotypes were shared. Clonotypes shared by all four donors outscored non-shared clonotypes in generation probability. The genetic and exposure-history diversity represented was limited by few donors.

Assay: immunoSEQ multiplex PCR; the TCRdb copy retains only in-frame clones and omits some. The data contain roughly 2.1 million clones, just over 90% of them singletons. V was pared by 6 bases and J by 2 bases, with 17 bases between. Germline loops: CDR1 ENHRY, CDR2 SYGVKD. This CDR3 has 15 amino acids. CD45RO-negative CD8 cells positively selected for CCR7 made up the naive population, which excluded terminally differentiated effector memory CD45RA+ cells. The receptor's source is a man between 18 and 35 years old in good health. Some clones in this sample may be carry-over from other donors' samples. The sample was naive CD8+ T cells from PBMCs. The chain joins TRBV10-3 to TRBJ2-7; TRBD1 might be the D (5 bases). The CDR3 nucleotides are TGTGCCATCAGCTATGCCGGAACAGGCACCTACGAGCAGTACTTC. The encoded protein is CAISYAGTGTYEQYF.